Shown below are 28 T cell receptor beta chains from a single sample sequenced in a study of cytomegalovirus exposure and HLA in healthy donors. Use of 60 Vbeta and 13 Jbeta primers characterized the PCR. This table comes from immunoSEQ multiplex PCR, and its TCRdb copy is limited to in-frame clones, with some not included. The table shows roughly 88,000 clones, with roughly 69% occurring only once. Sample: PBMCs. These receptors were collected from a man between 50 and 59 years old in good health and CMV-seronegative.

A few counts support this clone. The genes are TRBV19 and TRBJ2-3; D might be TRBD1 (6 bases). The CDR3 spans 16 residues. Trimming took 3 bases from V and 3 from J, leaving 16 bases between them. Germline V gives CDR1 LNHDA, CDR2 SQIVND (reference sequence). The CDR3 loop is CASSITGLGATDTQYF. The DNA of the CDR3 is TGTGCCAGTAGTATTACAGGGTTAGGAGCAACAGATACGCAGTATTTT. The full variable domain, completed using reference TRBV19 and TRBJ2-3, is DGGITQSPKYLFRKEGQNVTLSCEQNLNHDAMYWYRQDPGQGLRLIYYSQIVNDFQKGDIAEGYSVSREKKESFPLTVTSAQKNPTAFYLCASSITGLGATDTQYFGPGTRLTVL.

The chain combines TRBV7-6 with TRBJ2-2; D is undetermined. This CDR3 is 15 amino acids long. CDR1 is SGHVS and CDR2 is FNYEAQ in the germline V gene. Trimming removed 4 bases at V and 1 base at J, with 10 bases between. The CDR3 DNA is TGTGCCAGCAGCTCTCCCGCGGTGAACACCGGGGAGCTGTTTTTT. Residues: CASSSPAVNTGELFF.

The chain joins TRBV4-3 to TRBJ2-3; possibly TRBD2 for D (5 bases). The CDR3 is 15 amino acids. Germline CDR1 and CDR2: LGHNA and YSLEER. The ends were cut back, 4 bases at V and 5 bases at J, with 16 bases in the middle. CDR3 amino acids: CASSPYGVMKDTQYF. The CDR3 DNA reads TGCGCCAGCAGCCCTTACGGGGTAATGAAAGATACGCAGTATTTT.

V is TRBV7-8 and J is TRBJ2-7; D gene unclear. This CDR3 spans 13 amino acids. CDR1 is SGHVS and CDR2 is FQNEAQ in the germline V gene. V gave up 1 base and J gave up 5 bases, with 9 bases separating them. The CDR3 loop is CASSLVPFDEQYF. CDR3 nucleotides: TGTGCCAGCAGCTTAGTCCCCTTCGACGAGCAGTACTTC.

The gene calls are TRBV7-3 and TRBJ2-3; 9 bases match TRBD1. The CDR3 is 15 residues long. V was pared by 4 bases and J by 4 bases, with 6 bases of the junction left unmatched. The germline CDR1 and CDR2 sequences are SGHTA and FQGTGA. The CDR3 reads CASSSRTGEADTQYF. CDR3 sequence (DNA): TGTGCCAGCAGCTCCAGGACAGGGGAGGCAGATACGCAGTATTTT. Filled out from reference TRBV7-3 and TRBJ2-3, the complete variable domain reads GAGVSQTPSNKVTEKGKYVELRCDPISGHTALYWYRQSLGQGPEFLIYFQGTGAADDSGLPNDRFFAVRPEGSVSTLKIQRTERGDSAVYLCASSSRTGEADTQYFGPGTRLTVL.

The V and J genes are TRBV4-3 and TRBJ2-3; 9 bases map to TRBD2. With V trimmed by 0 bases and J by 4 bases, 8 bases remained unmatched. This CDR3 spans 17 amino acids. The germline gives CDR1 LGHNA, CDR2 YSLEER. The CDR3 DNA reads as TGCGCCAGCAGCCAAGATCGGCGGGGGGGCCTGTCAGATACGCAGTATTTT. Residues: CASSQDRRGGLSDTQYF.

This CDR3 reads CASSQGRQTLSPLHF. The CDR3 region has the DNA TGTGCCAGCAGCCAGGGGCGACAGACCCTTTCACCCCTCCACTTT. J is TRBJ1-6 and V is TRBV14, with D possibly being TRBD1 (5 bases). This CDR3 is 15 amino acids long. Trimming removed 3 bases at V and 9 bases at J, with 15 bases between. CDR1 is SGHDN, CDR2 FVKESK, per germline. Drawing the rest from reference TRBV14 and TRBJ1-6, the complete variable domain is EAGVTQFPSHSVIEKGQTVTLRCDPISGHDNLYWYRRVMGKEIKFLLHFVKESKQDESGMPNNRFLAERTGGTYSTLKVQPAELEDSGVYFCASSQGRQTLSPLHFGNGTRLTVT.

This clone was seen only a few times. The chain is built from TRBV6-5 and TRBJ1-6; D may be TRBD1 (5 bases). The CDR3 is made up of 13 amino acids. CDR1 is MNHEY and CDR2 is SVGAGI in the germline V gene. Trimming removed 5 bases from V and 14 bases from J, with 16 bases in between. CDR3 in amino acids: CASSDGGGRTLHF. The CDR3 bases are TGTGCCAGCAGTGACGGCGGGGGTCGTACCCTCCACTTT.

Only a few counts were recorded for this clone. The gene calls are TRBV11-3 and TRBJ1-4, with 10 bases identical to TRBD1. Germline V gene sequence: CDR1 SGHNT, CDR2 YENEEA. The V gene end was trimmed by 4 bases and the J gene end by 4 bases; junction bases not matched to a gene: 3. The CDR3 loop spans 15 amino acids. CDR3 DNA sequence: TGTGCCAGCAGCTCCGGGACAGGGGTTAATGAAAAACTGTTTTTT. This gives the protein CASSSGTGVNEKLFF. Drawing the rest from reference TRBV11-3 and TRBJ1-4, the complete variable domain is EAGVVQSPRYKIIEKKQPVAFWCNPISGHNTLYWYLQNLGQGPELLIRYENEEAVDDSQLPKDRFSAERLKGVDSTLKIQPAELGDSAVYLCASSSGTGVNEKLFFGSGTQLSVL.

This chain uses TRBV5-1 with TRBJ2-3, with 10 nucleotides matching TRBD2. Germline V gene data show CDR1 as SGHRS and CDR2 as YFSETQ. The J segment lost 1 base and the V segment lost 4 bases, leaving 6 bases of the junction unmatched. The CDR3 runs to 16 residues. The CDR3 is CASSVTGTSGTDTQYF. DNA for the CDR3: TGCGCCAGCAGCGTCACCGGGACTAGCGGCACAGATACGCAGTATTTT.

CDR3 sequence reads: CASSRYVGARGEQYF. The DNA for the CDR3 is TGCGCCAGCAGCCGCTACGTGGGGGCCAGGGGCGAGCAGTACTTC. This chain links TRBV4-3 with TRBJ2-7; D perhaps matches TRBD1 (6 bases). The CDR3 runs 15 residues. The germline gives CDR1 LGHNA, CDR2 YSLEER. V lost 4 bases, J lost 6 bases, and 19 bases lay in between.

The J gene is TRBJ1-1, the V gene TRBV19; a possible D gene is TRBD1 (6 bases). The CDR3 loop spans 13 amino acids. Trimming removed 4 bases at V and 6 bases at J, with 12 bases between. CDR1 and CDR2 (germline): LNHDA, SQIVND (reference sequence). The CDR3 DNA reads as TGTGCCAGTAGTAGACAGGACGCCGCTGAAGCTTTCTTT. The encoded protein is CASSRQDAAEAFF.

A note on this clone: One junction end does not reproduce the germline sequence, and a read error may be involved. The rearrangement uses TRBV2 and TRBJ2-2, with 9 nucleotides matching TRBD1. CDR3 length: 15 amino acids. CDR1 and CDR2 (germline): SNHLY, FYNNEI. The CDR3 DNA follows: TGTGCCAGCAGTCCCGGGACAGGGAACCCCGGGGAGCTGTTTTTT. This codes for CASSPGTGNPGELFF.

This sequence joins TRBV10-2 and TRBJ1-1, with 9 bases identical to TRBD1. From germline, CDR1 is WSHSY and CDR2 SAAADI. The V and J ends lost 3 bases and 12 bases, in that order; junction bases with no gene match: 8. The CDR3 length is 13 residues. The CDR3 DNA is TGCGCCAGCAGTGAACGGACAGGGGTGACCCCTTTCTTT. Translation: CASSERTGVTPFF.

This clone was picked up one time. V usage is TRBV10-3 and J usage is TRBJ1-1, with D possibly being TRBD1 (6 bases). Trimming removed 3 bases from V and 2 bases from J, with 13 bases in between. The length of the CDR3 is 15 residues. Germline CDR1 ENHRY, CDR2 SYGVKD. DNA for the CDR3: TGTGCCATCAGTGACAGGGGCGGTGGAAACACTGAAGCTTTCTTT. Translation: CAISDRGGGNTEAFF.

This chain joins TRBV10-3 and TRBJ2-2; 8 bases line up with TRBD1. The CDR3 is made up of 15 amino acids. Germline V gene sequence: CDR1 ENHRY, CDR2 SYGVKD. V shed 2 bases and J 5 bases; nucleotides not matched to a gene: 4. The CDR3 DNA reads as TGTGCCATCAGTGAGCCAGGGGGCTTAACCGGGGAGCTGTTTTTT. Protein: CAISEPGGLTGELFF.

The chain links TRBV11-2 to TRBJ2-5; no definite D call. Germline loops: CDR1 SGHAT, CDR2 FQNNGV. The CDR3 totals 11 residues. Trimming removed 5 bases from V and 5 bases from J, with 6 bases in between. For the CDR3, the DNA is TGTGCCAGCAGCCAAGCGGAGACCCAGTACTTC. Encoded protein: CASSQAETQYF.

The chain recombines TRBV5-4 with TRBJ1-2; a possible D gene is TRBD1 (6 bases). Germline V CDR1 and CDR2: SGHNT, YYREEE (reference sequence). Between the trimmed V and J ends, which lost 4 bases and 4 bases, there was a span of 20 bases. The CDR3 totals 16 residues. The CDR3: CASSPRGGGQTYGYTF. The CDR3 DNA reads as TGTGCCAGCAGCCCCCGTGGGGGGGGCCAGACCTATGGCTACACCTTC.

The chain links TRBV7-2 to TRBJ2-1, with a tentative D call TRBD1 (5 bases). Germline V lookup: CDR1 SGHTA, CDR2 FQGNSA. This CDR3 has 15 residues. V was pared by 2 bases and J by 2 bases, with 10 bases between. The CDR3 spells CASSLSRGAYNEQFF. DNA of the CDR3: TGTGCCAGCAGCTTAAGTAGGGGCGCCTACAATGAGCAGTTCTTC.

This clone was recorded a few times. CDR3 sequence: CASTSWEGSRDGYTF. DNA of the CDR3: TGTGCCAGCACCTCCTGGGAGGGCAGCAGGGATGGCTACACCTTC. The gene calls are TRBV25-1 and TRBJ1-2; possible D gene TRBD1, 5 bases. CDR1 and CDR2 from the germline V gene are MGHDK and SYGVNS. The CDR3 spans 15 residues. The germline V and J ends were trimmed by 7 bases and 6 bases, with 21 bases remaining between them.

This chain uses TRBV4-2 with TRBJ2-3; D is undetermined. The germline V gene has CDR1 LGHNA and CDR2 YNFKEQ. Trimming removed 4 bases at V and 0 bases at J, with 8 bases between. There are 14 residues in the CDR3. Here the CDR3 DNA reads TGTGCCAGCAGCCGCTCCTATAGCACAGATACGCAGTATTTT. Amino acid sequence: CASSRSYSTDTQYF.

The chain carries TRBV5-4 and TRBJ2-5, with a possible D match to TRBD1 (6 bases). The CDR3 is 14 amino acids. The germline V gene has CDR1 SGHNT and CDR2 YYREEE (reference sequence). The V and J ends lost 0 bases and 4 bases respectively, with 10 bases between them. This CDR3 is CASSLVQGSETQYF. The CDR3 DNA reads TGTGCCAGCAGCTTGGTACAGGGATCAGAGACCCAGTACTTC.

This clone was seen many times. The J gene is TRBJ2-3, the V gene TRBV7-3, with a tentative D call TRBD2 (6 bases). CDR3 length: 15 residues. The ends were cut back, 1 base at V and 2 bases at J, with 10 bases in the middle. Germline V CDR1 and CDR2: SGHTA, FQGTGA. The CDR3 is CASSLRGGTTDTQYF. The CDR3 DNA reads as TGTGCCAGCAGCTTAAGGGGCGGGACCACAGATACGCAGTATTTT.

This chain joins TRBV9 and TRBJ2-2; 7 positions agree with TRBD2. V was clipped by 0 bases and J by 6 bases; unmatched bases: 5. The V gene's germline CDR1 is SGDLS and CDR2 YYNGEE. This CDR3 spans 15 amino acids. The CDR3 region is CASSVAGGRPGELFF. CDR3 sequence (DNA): TGTGCCAGCAGCGTAGCCGGCGGGAGACCCGGGGAGCTGTTTTTT.

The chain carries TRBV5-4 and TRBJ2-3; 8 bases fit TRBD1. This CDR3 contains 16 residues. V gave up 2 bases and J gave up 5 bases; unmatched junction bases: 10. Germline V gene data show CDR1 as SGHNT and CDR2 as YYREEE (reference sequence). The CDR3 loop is CASSFPTGDYGDTQYF. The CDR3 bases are TGTGCCAGCAGCTTTCCGACAGGGGATTATGGAGATACGCAGTATTTT.

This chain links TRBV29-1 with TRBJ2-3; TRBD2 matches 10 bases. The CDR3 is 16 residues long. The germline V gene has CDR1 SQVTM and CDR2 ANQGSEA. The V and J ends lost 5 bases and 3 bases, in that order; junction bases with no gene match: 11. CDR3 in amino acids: CSVRGVAGGGTDTQYF. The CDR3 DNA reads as TGCAGCGTTCGGGGGGTAGCGGGAGGCGGGACAGATACGCAGTATTTT.

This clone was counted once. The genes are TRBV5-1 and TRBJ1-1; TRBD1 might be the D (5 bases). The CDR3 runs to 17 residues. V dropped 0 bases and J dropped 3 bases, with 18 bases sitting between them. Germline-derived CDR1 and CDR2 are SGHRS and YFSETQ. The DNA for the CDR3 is TGCGCCAGCAGCTTGGATGGGTTCGGGGGTGGGGACACTGAAGCTTTCTTT. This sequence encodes CASSLDGFGGGDTEAFF.

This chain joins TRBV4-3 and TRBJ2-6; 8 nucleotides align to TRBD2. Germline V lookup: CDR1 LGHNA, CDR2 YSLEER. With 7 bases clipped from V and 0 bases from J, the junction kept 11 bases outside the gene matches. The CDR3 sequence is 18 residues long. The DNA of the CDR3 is TGCGCCAGCACCTTGCGTGCGGGGGGATTCTCTGGGGCCAACGTCCTGACTTTC. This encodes CASTLRAGGFSGANVLTF.